This TCR beta chain was obtained from a study of patients and donors after allogeneic stem cell transplantation. TCRdb recomputed calls from the RT-PCR reads with MiXCR, one row per CDR3 protein. The top ten hold around 3% of the sample, which has under 200,000 distinct CDR3 sequences, roughly 30% seen once. CDR3 length equals 15 residues. Per germline, CDR1 MNHEY and CDR2 SMNVEV (reference sequence). Trimming took 5 bases from V and 4 from J; bases not matched to a gene: 8. This chain links TRBV27 with TRBJ2-1, with 7 bases aligning to TRBD1. Sequenced material: blood, either unsorted or a sorted T cell fraction (not recorded which). This sequence originates from a human donor who was either an allogeneic HSCT recipient or a stem cell or donor lymphocyte infusion donor (not recorded which). It is not recorded whose cells these are; they may come from a transplant donor. The chain's CDR3 is CASSLDRVLYNEQFF. CDR3 DNA sequence: TGTGCCAGCAGTCTTGACAGGGTCTTATACAATGAGCAGTTCTTC.